This T cell receptor beta chain derives from a study of blood T cell repertoires in COVID-19. Germline V gene data show CDR1 as SGHVS and CDR2 as FNYEAQ. The CDR3 is 17 residues long. V lost 3 bases, J lost 0 bases, and 4 bases stayed unmatched. Authors' methods: Estimation of nucleated cell counts relied on the amplification of reference gene primers. TCRdb's table, derived via immunoSEQ multiplex PCR, lists solely in-frame clones and lacks some. V, J and clone size derive from that table, while D and trimming were established from the DNA sequence. The repertoire holds some 200,000 clones, with around 81% as singletons.

The chain joins TRBV7-6 to TRBJ2-1, with 11 positions matching TRBD2. Input material: PBMCs or T cells enriched from blood (not recorded which). This clonotype was sampled from a woman in her 50s with acute COVID-19. The chain's CDR3 is CASSLTSGMHSYNEQFF. Written as DNA, the CDR3 is TGTGCCAGCAGCTTGACTAGCGGGATGCACTCCTACAATGAGCAGTTCTTC.